The clone carrying this TCR beta chain was seen at least ten times. The sample originates from a study of patients and donors after allogeneic stem cell transplantation. TCRdb re-called the RT-PCR reads with MiXCR, one entry per CDR3 protein. The sample holds more than 75,000 distinct CDR3 sequences, approximately 5.2% seen once. The CDR3 is 14 amino acids. The germline V gene has CDR1 DFQATT and CDR2 SNEGSKA (reference sequence). Trimming removed 3 bases from V and 11 bases from J, with 22 bases in between. This TCR came from a human donor who was either an allogeneic HSCT recipient or a stem cell or donor lymphocyte infusion donor (not recorded which). It is not recorded whose cells these are; they may come from a transplant donor. The chain joins TRBV20-1 to TRBJ1-1; weak D call: TRBD1 (6 bases). Sequenced input: blood, either unsorted or a sorted T cell fraction (not recorded which). Here the CDR3 reads CSASDSQGTLRAFF. Written as DNA, the CDR3 is TGCAGTGCTAGTGATTCACAGGGTACACTCCGCGCTTTCTTT.